The 23 T cell receptor beta chains below come from one sample, sequenced in a study of T cell responses to AZD1222 COVID-19 vaccine. Using immunoSEQ multiplex PCR, the repertoire was profiled, and TCRdb retains in-frame clones only, with some absent. This sample carries roughly 96,000 clones, 80% to 90% of them seen once, and the ten largest clones take around 1.6%. Sequences were derived from peripheral blood, sampled on day 0 of AZD1222 vaccination. The source is an adult in good health.

The chain carries TRBV7-8 and TRBJ1-1; TRBD1 is a possible D gene (5 bases). V lost 4 bases to trimming and J lost 0 bases, with 6 bases between them. The CDR3 contains 13 residues. CDR1 is SGHVS, CDR2 FQNEAQ, per germline. CDR3 in DNA: TGTGCCAGCAGCTCAGGGATGAACACTGAAGCTTTCTTT. This sequence encodes CASSSGMNTEAFF.

This clone was counted a single time. This chain connects TRBV4-3 to TRBJ1-2; a possible D gene is TRBD1 (6 bases). Germline values: CDR1 LGHNA, CDR2 YSLEER. The CDR3 runs 15 residues. Between the trimmed V and J ends, which lost 1 base and 4 bases, there was a span of 13 bases. In DNA, the CDR3 is TGCGCCAGCAGCCAAGGAATCCGGGGGCTCTATGGCTACACCTTC. Translated: CASSQGIRGLYGYTF.

This clone showed up many times. The chain is built from TRBV5-6 and TRBJ1-2; D perhaps matches TRBD1 (6 bases). The CDR3 extends over 14 amino acids. Germline V gene lookup returns CDR1 SGHDT and CDR2 YYEEEE. V was pared by 4 bases and J by 3 bases, with 13 bases between. Here the CDR3 DNA reads TGTGCCAGCAGCCCGTACAGGGCCGACTATGGCTACACCTTC. Translated, it gives CASSPYRADYGYTF.

This clone was counted once. The chain recombines TRBV6-5 with TRBJ2-5, with 7 positions matching TRBD2. From germline, CDR1 is MNHEY and CDR2 SVGAGI. With V trimmed by 6 bases and J by 1 base, 8 bases remained unmatched. CDR3 length equals 15 residues. The CDR3 loop is CASSPLRGVQETQYF. CDR3 DNA sequence: TGTGCCAGCAGCCCCCTCCGGGGGGTCCAAGAGACCCAGTACTTC.

A single count supports this clone. The chain is built from TRBV7-9 and TRBJ2-6; D is unresolved. This CDR3 has 12 residues. V shed 9 bases and J shed 4 bases, with 7 bases lying between them. The germline V gene has CDR1 SEHNR and CDR2 FQNEAQ (reference sequence). The CDR3 coding sequence is TGTGCCAGTACGGCGGGGGCCAACGTCCTGACTTTC. The encoded protein is CASTAGANVLTF.

The genes are TRBV27 and TRBJ1-2; TRBD1 is a possible D gene (6 bases). V was cut by 5 bases and J by 2 bases, with 9 bases left in between. Germline CDR1 and CDR2: MNHEY and SMNVEV (reference sequence). The CDR3 has 13 residues. The DNA of the CDR3 is TGTGCCAGCAGTGTACAGGGCAACTATGGCTACACCTTC. Its translation: CASSVQGNYGYTF.

Regarding this clone: This sample includes further DNA sequences coding for the same CDR3. The chain is built from TRBV5-1 and TRBJ1-5; D is undetermined. V lost 2 bases to trimming and J lost 1 base, with 4 bases between them. CDR1 SGHRS and CDR2 YFSETQ come from the germline V gene. CDR3 length equals 13 residues. As DNA, the CDR3 is TGCGCCAGCAGCTTCGACAGCAATCAGCCCCAGCATTTT. It translates to CASSFDSNQPQHF.

The chain has TRBV4-3 and TRBJ2-3, with TRBD1 identical over 12 bases. Germline loops: CDR1 LGHNA, CDR2 YSLEER. With V trimmed by 0 bases and J by 1 base, 14 bases remained unmatched. CDR3 size: 21 residues. The CDR3, as DNA: TGCGCCAGCAGCCAAGAGAAACTCCTATGGGGACAGGGGGCTGGCACAGATACGCAGTATTTT. Its protein is CASSQEKLLWGQGAGTDTQYF.

This chain joins TRBV4-2 and TRBJ2-7; the match to TRBD2 covers 13 bases. This CDR3 has 16 residues. With 4 bases clipped from V and 7 bases from J, the junction kept 10 bases outside the gene matches. Germline CDR1 reads LGHNA; CDR2 reads YNFKEQ. Here the CDR3 DNA reads TGTGCCAGCAGCCCGGCGGGACTAGCGGGATTTGGGGAGCAGTACTTC. It is translated as CASSPAGLAGFGEQYF.

The chain has TRBV10-3 and TRBJ1-1, with TRBD1 identical over 8 bases. J was trimmed by 8 bases and V by 7 bases; bases with no gene match: 9. This CDR3 spans 13 amino acids. CDR1 is ENHRY and CDR2 is SYGVKD in the germline V gene. The CDR3 sequence: CAITSGQGGEAFF. CDR3 in DNA: TGTGCCATCACCTCTGGACAGGGAGGAGAAGCTTTCTTT.

The V gene is TRBV2, the J gene TRBJ2-7; D is perhaps TRBD1 (6 bases). The CDR3 is made up of 15 amino acids. Trimming shortened V by 6 bases and J by 6 bases, and 21 bases separated the two germline ends. Germline V CDR1 and CDR2: SNHLY, FYNNEI. CDR3 DNA sequence: TGTGCCAGCAGGGATCAACAGGGACCAAGAGTCGAGCAGTACTTC. Its protein is CASRDQQGPRVEQYF.

This clone was detected once. The chain is built from TRBV2 and TRBJ2-1; D is unresolved. Germline CDR1 reads SNHLY; CDR2 reads FYNNEI. CDR3 size: 15 residues. V shed 0 bases and J shed 3 bases, with 9 bases lying between them. DNA of the CDR3: TGTGCCAGCAGTGAAGCGCGGCTGAGCTACAATGAGCAGTTCTTC. Translating gives CASSEARLSYNEQFF.

The chain has TRBV13 and TRBJ1-2; 7 bases align to TRBD1. The CDR3 loop spans 15 amino acids. The trim removed 2 bases at V and 5 bases at J, leaving 8 bases unmatched. Germline V gives CDR1 PRHDT, CDR2 FYEKMQ (reference sequence). The chain's CDR3 is CASSLRGGASYGYTF. For the CDR3, the DNA is TGTGCCAGCAGCTTAAGAGGGGGCGCCAGTTATGGCTACACCTTC.

CDR3 bases: TGTGCCAGCAGCTCGGGACACACCTACGAGCAGTACTTC. Its translation is CASSSGHTYEQYF. V gene TRBV9 combines with J gene TRBJ2-7; D is possibly TRBD1 (6 bases). Germline values: CDR1 SGDLS, CDR2 YYNGEE. V lost 4 bases to trimming and J lost 2 bases, with 10 bases between them. This CDR3 comprises 13 residues.

The rearrangement uses TRBV2 and TRBJ1-2; possible D gene TRBD1, 6 bases. Germline loops: CDR1 SNHLY, CDR2 FYNNEI. Deletions cut 2 bases from V and 2 bases from J, with 12 bases between. This CDR3 region has 15 residues. The CDR3 nucleotides are TGTGCCAGCAGTGAATGGACAGTCGAGAACTATGGCTACACCTTC. The encoded protein is CASSEWTVENYGYTF.

J is TRBJ1-4 and V is TRBV5-6; D is uncertain. V dropped 1 base and J dropped 4 bases, with 8 bases sitting between them. This CDR3 has 14 amino acids. From germline, CDR1 is SGHDT and CDR2 YYEEEE. The CDR3 is CASSLRPNNEKLFF. CDR3 nucleotides: TGTGCCAGCAGCTTGCGACCGAATAATGAAAAACTGTTTTTT.

The CDR3 is CASSQDSSGGYNEQFF. CDR3 coding DNA: TGTGCCAGCAGCCAAGATTCTAGCGGGGGGTACAATGAGCAGTTCTTC. This sequence joins TRBV4-2 and TRBJ2-1, with 11 positions matching TRBD2. The CDR3 sequence is 16 residues long. CDR1 is LGHNA and CDR2 is YNFKEQ in the germline V gene. Germline trimming cut 0 bases from V and 4 bases from J; bases unmatched to any gene: 2.

This chain uses TRBV5-6 with TRBJ2-2, with D uncertain. Germline values: CDR1 SGHDT, CDR2 YYEEEE. The CDR3 length is 14 residues. V gave up 0 bases and J gave up 2 bases, with 5 bases separating them. The CDR3: CASSLVGNTGELFF. The CDR3 DNA follows: TGTGCCAGCAGCTTGGTGGGTAACACCGGGGAGCTGTTTTTT. The full variable domain, with the rest looked up from reference TRBV5-6 and TRBJ2-2, is DAGVTQSPTHLIKTRGQQVTLRCSPKSGHDTVSWYQQALGQGPQFIFQYYEEEERQRGNFPDRFSGHQFPNYSSELNVNALLLGDSALYLCASSLVGNTGELFFGEGSRLTVL.

This sequence joins TRBV10-2 and TRBJ2-7; D perhaps matches TRBD1 (6 bases). V was pared by 4 bases and J by 3 bases, with 16 bases between. The CDR3 is made up of 15 amino acids. From germline, CDR1 is WSHSY and CDR2 SAAADI. The CDR3 protein is CASSVILGTLYEQYF. CDR3 DNA sequence: TGCGCCAGCAGTGTCATACTCGGGACACTCTACGAGCAGTACTTC.

This clone was detected once. The chain is built from TRBV7-9 and TRBJ1-6; no firm D call. CDR3 length: 16 residues. The V gene lost 1 base and the J gene lost 6 bases, with 13 bases spanning the gap. Germline CDR1 SEHNR, CDR2 FQNEAQ (reference sequence). The CDR3 protein is CASSLGPNRINSPLHF. CDR3 in DNA: TGTGCCAGCAGCTTAGGTCCTAACAGAATTAATTCACCCCTCCACTTT.

The genes are TRBV20-1 and TRBJ1-1; D not certain. Germline values: CDR1 DFQATT, CDR2 SNEGSKA (reference sequence). This CDR3 has 11 residues. V gave up 2 bases and J gave up 4 bases, with 5 bases separating them. CDR3 loop: CSARKSTEAFF. The CDR3 bases are TGCAGTGCTAGAAAGAGCACTGAAGCTTTCTTT.

This clone came up once. The chain employs TRBV27 and TRBJ2-3; 11 positions match TRBD2. The CDR3 covers 16 residues. The junction had 7 bases not matched to a gene; V was cut back by 5 bases and J by 3 bases. Germline values: CDR1 MNHEY, CDR2 SMNVEV (reference sequence). CDR3 DNA sequence: TGTGCCAGCAGTCTCCTTCTAGCGGGAGGTACAGATACGCAGTATTTT. Translated, it gives CASSLLLAGGTDTQYF.

The chain carries TRBV28 and TRBJ2-7; D is undetermined. Trimming took off 4 bases at V and 6 bases at J, with 13 bases between the two ends. CDR3 length equals 13 residues. Per the germline V gene, CDR1 is MDHEN and CDR2 is SYDVKM. CDR3 DNA sequence: TGTGCCAGCAGTTCCTCATGGGAACGCGAGCAGTACTTC. Protein sequence: CASSSSWEREQYF.